The entry that follows covers one T cell receptor beta chain sequence. The data are from a study of blood T cell repertoires in COVID-19. At the level of the study: The cDNA or gDNA used as material had been derived from T cells, B-cell-depleted T cells, or PBMCs.

As processed by the authors: Nucleated cell number was recorded as an estimate derived from reference gene primer amplification. The protocol was immunoSEQ multiplex PCR, while the TCRdb copy is restricted to in-frame clones and leaves out a portion. The V and J calls and the clone size are those of that table, but D and trimming were determined from the DNA. The table has almost 300,000 clones, roughly 86% seen once. Looked up from germline, CDR1 is SGHRS and CDR2 is YFSETQ. Trimming removed 7 bases at V and 5 bases at J, with 21 bases between. The CDR3 runs to 15 residues. The clonotype originates from a man in his 70s with acute or convalescent COVID-19. The chain carries TRBV5-1 and TRBJ2-5; a weak D match, TRBD2 (5 bases). Sequenced sample: peripheral blood. The CDR3 region is CASQRATTQFETQYF. The CDR3 DNA sequence: TGCGCCAGCCAGAGGGCGACAACACAATTTGAGACCCAGTACTTC.